Described below is a single TCR beta chain sequence and its context. Some clones are missing from TCRdb's copy, which holds only in-frame ones; the method was immunoSEQ multiplex PCR. The data hold about 42,000 clones, with more than 85% observed a single time. The data belong to a study of T cell changes during pregnancy in multiple sclerosis. This material consisted of CD4+ T cells from peripheral blood mononuclear cells, taken after pregnancy. This clonotype was obtained from a female donor in good health, enrolled as a control in a pregnancy study.

As DNA, the CDR3 is TGTGCCAGCAGTTTCCGGACAGGGAACTATGGCTACACCTTC. As protein: CASSFRTGNYGYTF. The chain is built from TRBV28 and TRBJ1-2, with TRBD1 identical over 8 bases. V lost 3 bases, J lost 2 bases, and 2 bases stayed unmatched. This CDR3 has 14 amino acids. Germline lookup yields CDR1 MDHEN and CDR2 SYDVKM.